This T cell receptor (beta chain) was recorded in a study of blood T cell repertoires in COVID-19 (dated by TCRdb to about 2020). A note on the overall study: The collaborator samples originated in the United States, Italy and Spain and spanned the acute and convalescent phases of COVID-19. The material from the prospective study consisted of cDNA or gDNA derived from T cells, B-cell-depleted T cells, or PBMCs. Subjects who had been exposed to COVID-19, were actively infected with it, or had recovered from it provided the deeply sampled blood TCRbeta repertoires that made up the dataset. The repertoires were made available in a free public database intended to serve as a resource for research on the immune response to SARS-CoV-2. Samples came from the ongoing ImmuneRACE study (first 160 participants) plus 1,254 subjects from 6 global collaborators. Sample metadata almost always included a de-identified subject ID, COVID-19 status, age in years and sex. Where HLA class I and class II types were available, the types were taken from metadata supplied by the sample provider, not from assay-based typing. Results the study describes overall, beyond this receptor: The quantity of clinical and demographic metadata differed by source and by participant and was supplied without curation.

Turning to this clone: The antigen it binds to is not known. Base-call qualities are not available, and no considerably larger clone is one nucleotide away.

As encoded in the germline V gene (reference sequence), CDR1 is SEHNR while CDR2 is FQNEAQ. From V the trimming removes 5 bases and from J it removes 7 bases, while the gene matches leave 7 bases of the junction unaccounted for. There are 15 amino acids in the CDR3, from cysteine to phenylalanine inclusive. The sequence is cut down to CDR3 DNA, 45 bases in frame from base 1. A second Seattle source provided samples from volunteer blood donors who had recovered from COVID-19. Whole blood was collected in K2EDTA tubes by collaborating institutions according to the institutions' own protocols. For TCRbeta analysis, collaborator samples were shipped as frozen whole blood, as isolated PBMCs, or as DNA extracted from either sample type. The immunoSEQ Assay, a bias-controlled multiplex PCR, was used to amplify TCRbeta CDR3 regions from genomic DNA. The source study handled its data this way. The number of nucleated cells in each sample was estimated from the amplification of reference gene primers within the assay. Sequence reads were collapsed and filtered to measure the absolute abundance of every unique TCRbeta CDR3 rearrangement. For each sample, productive Simpson clonality was calculated as the square root of Simpson's diversity index over productive rearrangements. TCRdb holds this immuneACCESS table with in-frame rearrangements only. Some clones are missing; in checked studies, unresolved V genes explain under half, and the rest has no known cause. From that table come the V and J calls and clone size; the DNA was used to work out D and trimming. The sample yields a few hundred thousand clones; 85% to 90% were counted once. Of the sample, approximately 6.2% falls within the top ten clones.

This receptor chain uses TRBV7-9 and TRBJ1-5; TRBD1 lines up with 11 middle nucleotides. This receptor was taken from a man aged 55-75 years who had recovered from COVID-19. The sequenced material came from peripheral blood. The CDR3 protein is CASSLVGQGVQPQHF. The bases read TGTGCCAGCAGCCTCGTGGGACAGGGGGTCCAGCCCCAGCATTTT.